This T cell receptor beta chain was identified during a study of T cells in Graves' hyperthyroidism and ophthalmopathy. Study in general: Peripheral blood was acquired at first diagnosis, ahead of any therapy whatsoever.

Amplification of TCR beta CDR3 regions used RNA as the template. During a first-round RT-PCR of the TCR CDR3, the HTBI primer set was used. MiXCR was run by TCRdb on the multiplex PCR reads, yielding one entry per CDR3 protein. The sample records roughly 660,000 distinct CDR3 sequences, 15% to 20% being singletons. Only a few counts were recorded for this clonotype. The CDR3 runs 16 residues. J was trimmed by 5 bases and V by 4 bases; bases with no gene match: 11. The chain carries TRBV12-3 or TRBV12-4 and TRBJ2-1; 7 nucleotides match TRBD2. This TCR derives from a man over 45 with Graves' hyperthyroidism. Sequencing was carried out using blood. The CDR3 spells CASSSRAGTIHNEQFF. In DNA, the CDR3 is TGTGCCAGCAGTTCCAGAGCCGGGACTATCCACAATGAGCAGTTCTTC.